One TCR beta chain is described in this entry. The data derive from a study of CD8+ T cells in alopecia areata. It was cDNA, reverse transcribed from extracted RNA, that served as the sequencing template. Clones were read by immunoSEQ multiplex PCR, and TCRdb kept only the in-frame ones, dropping some. The repertoire holds about 82,000 clones, with 45% to 60% as singletons. The CDR3 totals 15 residues. Trimming removed 3 bases from V and 5 bases from J, with 14 bases in between. Looked up from germline, CDR1 is SGDLS and CDR2 is YYNGEE. V gene TRBV9 combines with J gene TRBJ2-2; weak D call: TRBD1 (6 bases). The TCR was taken from a human donor with alopecia areata. Source material: NKG2D-high CD8+ T cells sorted from blood. CDR3 in amino acids: CASSAQGIGTGELFF. The CDR3 DNA is TGTGCCAGCAGCGCACAGGGTATCGGTACCGGGGAGCTGTTTTTT.